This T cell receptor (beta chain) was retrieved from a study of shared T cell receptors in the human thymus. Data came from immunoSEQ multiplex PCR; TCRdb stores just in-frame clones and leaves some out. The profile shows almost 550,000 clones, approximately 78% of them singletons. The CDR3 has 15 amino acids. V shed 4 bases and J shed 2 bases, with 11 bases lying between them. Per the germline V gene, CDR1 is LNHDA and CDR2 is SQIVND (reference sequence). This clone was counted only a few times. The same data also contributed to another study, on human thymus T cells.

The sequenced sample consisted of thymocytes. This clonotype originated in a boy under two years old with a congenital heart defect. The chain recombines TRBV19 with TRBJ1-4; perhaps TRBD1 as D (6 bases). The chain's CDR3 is CASSNNRDTNEKLFF. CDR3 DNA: TGTGCCAGTAGTAATAACAGGGACACTAATGAAAAACTGTTTTTT.